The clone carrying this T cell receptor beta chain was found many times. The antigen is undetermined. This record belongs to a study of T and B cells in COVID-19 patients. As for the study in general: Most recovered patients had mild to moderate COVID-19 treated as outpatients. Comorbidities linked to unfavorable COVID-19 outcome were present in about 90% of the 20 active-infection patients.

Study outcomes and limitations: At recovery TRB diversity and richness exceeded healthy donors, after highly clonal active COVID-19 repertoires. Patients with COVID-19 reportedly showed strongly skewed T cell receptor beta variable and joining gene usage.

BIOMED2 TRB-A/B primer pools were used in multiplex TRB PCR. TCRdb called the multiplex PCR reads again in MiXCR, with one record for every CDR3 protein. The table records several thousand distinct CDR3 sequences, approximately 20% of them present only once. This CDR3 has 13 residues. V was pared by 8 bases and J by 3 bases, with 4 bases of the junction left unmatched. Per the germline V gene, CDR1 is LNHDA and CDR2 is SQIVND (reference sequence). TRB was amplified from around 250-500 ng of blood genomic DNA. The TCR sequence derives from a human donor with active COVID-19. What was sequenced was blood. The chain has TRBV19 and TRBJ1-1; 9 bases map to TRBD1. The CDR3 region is CASSDRGDTEAFF. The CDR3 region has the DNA TGTGCCAGTTCAGACAGGGGGGACACTGAAGCTTTCTTT.